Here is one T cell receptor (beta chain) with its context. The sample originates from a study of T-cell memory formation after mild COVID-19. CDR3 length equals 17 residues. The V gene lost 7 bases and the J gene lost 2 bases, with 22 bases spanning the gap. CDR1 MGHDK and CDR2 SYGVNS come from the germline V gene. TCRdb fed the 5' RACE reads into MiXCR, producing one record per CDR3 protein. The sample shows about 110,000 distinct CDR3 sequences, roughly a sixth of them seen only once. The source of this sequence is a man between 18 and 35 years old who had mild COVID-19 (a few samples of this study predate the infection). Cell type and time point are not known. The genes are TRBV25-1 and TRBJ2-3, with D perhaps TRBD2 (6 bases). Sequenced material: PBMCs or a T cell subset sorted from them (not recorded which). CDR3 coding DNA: TGTGCCAGCAACCTCACCATGGGCGGGGTCGACACAGATACGCAGTATTTT. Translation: CASNLTMGGVDTDTQYF.